This entry describes one T cell receptor (beta chain). Antigen: not known. The related graft donor's blood sample was taken on the day of bone marrow donation. The source of the sample is a study of T cells after posttransplantation cyclophosphamide. TCRdb keeps only in-frame clones here, not all; method: immunoSEQ multiplex PCR. The sample lists tens of thousands of clones, about 91% occurring once. Germline lookup yields CDR1 KGHSY and CDR2 FQNENV. This CDR3 has 14 amino acids. The J segment lost 4 bases and the V segment lost 0 bases, leaving 3 bases of the junction unmatched. Study-wide findings and caveats: TRB clonality was highly associated with recipient CMV seropositivity and reactivation. TRB overlap between skin or GI tissue T cells and blood was limited.

Sequenced input: PBMCs. The chain joins TRBV16 to TRBJ2-7; 7 bases align to TRBD2. The TCR was taken from a woman aged 50 to 65 in good health and a related stem cell transplant donor. In nucleotides, the CDR3 is TGTGCCAGCAGCCAATCACTAGCGACTTACGAGCAGTACTTC. Its translation: CASSQSLATYEQYF.